This T cell receptor (beta chain) comes out of a study of CD8 T cells in Susac syndrome. The V end was cut by 7 bases, the J end by 4 bases, with 7 bases between. There are 12 residues in the CDR3. Reverse transcription of about 0.45 to 1 ug RNA was performed with random hexamers. A single record per CDR3 protein comes from TCRdb applying MiXCR to the immunoSEQ multiplex PCR reads. Altogether about 130,000 distinct CDR3 sequences are present, approximately 94% being singletons, with the ten largest covering around 0.12%. The clonotype originates from a human donor with multiple sclerosis. The sequenced material came from CD4+ T cells from PBMCs. V is TRBV12-3 or TRBV12-4 and J is TRBJ2-2; perhaps TRBD2 as D (5 bases). The CDR3 bases are TGTGCCAGCAATGCGGGCACCGGGGAGCTGTTTTTT. This gives the protein CASNAGTGELFF.